Each of the 13 T cell receptor beta chains below was sequenced from the same sample in a study of human T cells and chemical hapten exposure. TCRdb recomputed calls from the RACE reads with MiXCR, one row per CDR3 protein. The sample has over 150,000 distinct CDR3 sequences; roughly a quarter are singletons. The time point denotes: patch test 3, about 24 weeks after DPC sensitization. Regarding treatment: therapeutic diphenylcyclopropenone sensitization with weekly scalp DPC. Sequences were derived from whole blood, sampled in connection with sensitization to the hapten diphenylcyclopropenone (DPC). Every receptor here comes from a woman aged 18-29 years with alopecia areata. Some clones in this sample may be carry-over from other donors' samples.

V usage is TRBV7-3 and J usage is TRBJ2-1; no reliable D call. The germline gives CDR1 SGHTA, CDR2 FQGTGA. The length of the CDR3 is 16 residues. The V end lost 2 bases, the J end lost 3 bases, and 14 bases lay between the germline ends. This CDR3 reads CASSLDTRALYNEQFF. The CDR3 DNA follows: TGTGCCAGCAGCTTAGATACAAGGGCCCTCTACAATGAGCAGTTCTTC.

The chain carries TRBV20-1 and TRBJ2-7, with TRBD2 matching over 7 bases. Trimming removed 6 bases from V and 0 bases from J; junction bases left unmatched: 8. Looked up from germline, CDR1 is DFQATT and CDR2 is SNEGSKA (reference sequence). The CDR3 consists of 14 residues. The CDR3 is CSAKRDSSSYEQYF. The CDR3 DNA reads TGCAGTGCGAAGCGGGACTCAAGCTCCTACGAGCAGTACTTC.

This chain connects TRBV2 to TRBJ1-1; 8 positions agree with TRBD1. V lost 5 bases to trimming and J lost 4 bases; unmatched junction nucleotides: 6. The CDR3 has 14 residues. The germline CDR1 and CDR2 sequences are SNHLY and FYNNEI. Here the CDR3 reads CASSSRTGSTEAFF. Here the CDR3 DNA reads TGTGCCAGCAGTTCCCGGACAGGGAGCACTGAAGCTTTCTTT. The full variable domain, its missing parts supplied by reference TRBV2 and TRBJ1-1, is EPEVTQTPSHQVTQMGQEVILRCVPISNHLYFYWYRQILGQKVEFLVSFYNNEISEKSEIFDDQFSVERPDGSNFTLKIRSTKLEDSAMYFCASSSRTGSTEAFFGQGTRLTVV.

The chain is built from TRBV24-1 and TRBJ2-1, with unresolved D. The CDR3 extends over 12 amino acids. Germline V gene lookup returns CDR1 KGHDR and CDR2 SFDVKD. Trimming shortened V by 2 bases and J by 9 bases, and 7 bases separated the two germline ends. CDR3 nucleotides: TGTGCCACCAGTGATTATATCGGTGAGCAGTTCTTC. Protein: CATSDYIGEQFF.

This rearrangement joins TRBV7-9 to TRBJ2-7, with 10 bases lining up with TRBD1. Germline values: CDR1 SEHNR, CDR2 FQNEAQ (reference sequence). Germline trimming cut 2 bases from V and 4 bases from J; bases unmatched to any gene: 8. The CDR3 spans 16 residues. CDR3 bases: TGTGCCAGCAGCTTACAAGGGGGGACAGGGGATTACGAGCAGTACTTC. Its protein product is CASSLQGGTGDYEQYF.

The chain combines TRBV24-1 with TRBJ1-1; D is unresolved. The V gene's germline CDR1 is KGHDR and CDR2 SFDVKD. V lost 7 bases to trimming and J lost 4 bases, with 30 bases between them. The length of the CDR3 is 19 residues. In nucleotides, the CDR3 is TGTGCCACCAGCCTCACGGTTACACTGAAGAGGAGGTCGACCACTGAAGCTTTCTTT. Protein: CATSLTVTLKRRSTTEAFF.

This clonotype was counted a few times. Written as DNA, the CDR3 is TGTGCCAGCAGTTCCGTCCGAACGGCCTCCTACGAGCAGTACTTC. It encodes CASSSVRTASYEQYF. The V call is TRBV12-3 or TRBV12-4, the J call TRBJ2-7; unclear D gene. Trimming pared 4 bases from V and 0 bases from J, leaving 13 bases between. The CDR3 sequence is 15 residues long.

The chain links TRBV20-1 to TRBJ1-1; tentatively, D is TRBD1 (5 bases). CDR1 and CDR2 (germline): DFQATT, SNEGSKA (reference sequence). V was shortened by 1 base and J by 9 bases, with 9 bases between the two germline ends. This CDR3 contains 11 residues. CDR3 sequence: CSARGPGKAFF. The CDR3 DNA is TGCAGTGCTAGAGGCCCAGGGAAAGCTTTCTTT.

J is TRBJ1-2 and V is TRBV5-4; tentatively, D is TRBD1 (6 bases). The CDR3 spans 14 residues. Trimming took 1 base from V and 6 from J, leaving 13 bases between them. Germline V gene sequence: CDR1 SGHNT, CDR2 YYREEE (reference sequence). CDR3 protein: CASSLQWTVDGYTF. The CDR3 DNA follows: TGTGCCAGCAGCTTGCAATGGACAGTCGATGGCTACACCTTC.

This clonotype showed up just a few times. CDR3 DNA sequence: TGTGCCAGCAGCTCCCGGACCGGGGAGCTGTTTTTT. Its protein product is CASSSRTGELFF. V gene TRBV9 combines with J gene TRBJ2-2; no reliable D call. The CDR3 is made up of 12 amino acids. Germline V gives CDR1 SGDLS, CDR2 YYNGEE. Trimming pared 4 bases from V and 5 bases from J, leaving 6 bases between. The whole variable domain, filled in from reference TRBV9 and TRBJ2-2, reads DSGVTQTPKHLITATGQRVTLRCSPRSGDLSVYWYQQSLDQGLQFLIQYYNGEERAKGNILERFSAQQFPDLHSELNLSSLELGDSALYFCASSSRTGELFFGEGSRLTVL.

The V call is TRBV7-2, the J call TRBJ1-1; D may be TRBD1 (5 bases). V lost 1 base and J 5 bases, leaving 14 bases between the germline ends. The CDR3 loop spans 15 amino acids. Germline assignment: CDR1 SGHTA and CDR2 FQGNSA. CDR3 bases: TGTGCCAGCAGCTTAGTTGGGGAGGGGAAGACTGAAGCTTTCTTT. It encodes CASSLVGEGKTEAFF.

This chain links TRBV18 with TRBJ1-1, with D unresolved. V was clipped by 6 bases and J by 2 bases, with 10 bases between them. This CDR3 region has 13 residues. Germline V gene lookup returns CDR1 KGHSH and CDR2 LQKENI. The CDR3 sequence is CASSTDQNTEAFF. The CDR3 region has the DNA TGTGCCAGCTCGACGGACCAAAACACTGAAGCTTTCTTT. Full variable domain (remainder filled in from reference TRBV18 and TRBJ1-1): NAGVMQNPRHLVRRRGQEARLRCSPMKGHSHVYWYRQLPEEGLKFMVYLQKENIIDESGMPKERFSAEFPKEGPSILRIQQVVRGDSAAYFCASSTDQNTEAFFGQGTRLTVV.

The rearrangement links TRBV3-1 to TRBJ2-2; 8 nucleotides line up with TRBD2. The junction had 5 bases not matched to a gene; V was cut back by 1 base and J by 7 bases. The CDR3 runs to 15 residues. CDR1 and CDR2 (germline): LGHDT, YNNKEL (reference sequence). CDR3 loop: CASSQGLAGNGELFF. DNA for the CDR3: TGTGCCAGCAGCCAAGGCTTAGCGGGGAACGGGGAGCTGTTTTTT.